The sequence of this TCR beta chain was determined in a study of blood T cell repertoires in COVID-19. The CDR3 spans 16 residues. The germline CDR1 and CDR2 sequences are LGHDT and YNNKEL (reference sequence). V shed 3 bases, J shed 3 bases, and the junction held 7 bases outside the gene matches. Authors' data handling: Using reference gene primer amplification, nucleated cell counts were estimated. This table comes from immunoSEQ multiplex PCR, and its TCRdb copy is limited to in-frame clones, with some not included. V and J calls and clone size come straight from that table; D and trimming were deduced from the DNA. The repertoire holds around 300,000 clones, with more than 80% as singletons.

Sequencing used peripheral blood. The source of this sequence is a woman aged 25 to 39 with COVID-19, enrolled during active disease. The rearrangement joins TRBV3-1 (or the pseudogene TRBV3-2) to TRBJ2-2; 7 bases map to TRBD1. The CDR3: CASSHPRTGDTGELFF. The CDR3 nucleotides are TGTGCCAGCAGCCACCCCAGGACAGGAGACACCGGGGAGCTGTTTTTT.